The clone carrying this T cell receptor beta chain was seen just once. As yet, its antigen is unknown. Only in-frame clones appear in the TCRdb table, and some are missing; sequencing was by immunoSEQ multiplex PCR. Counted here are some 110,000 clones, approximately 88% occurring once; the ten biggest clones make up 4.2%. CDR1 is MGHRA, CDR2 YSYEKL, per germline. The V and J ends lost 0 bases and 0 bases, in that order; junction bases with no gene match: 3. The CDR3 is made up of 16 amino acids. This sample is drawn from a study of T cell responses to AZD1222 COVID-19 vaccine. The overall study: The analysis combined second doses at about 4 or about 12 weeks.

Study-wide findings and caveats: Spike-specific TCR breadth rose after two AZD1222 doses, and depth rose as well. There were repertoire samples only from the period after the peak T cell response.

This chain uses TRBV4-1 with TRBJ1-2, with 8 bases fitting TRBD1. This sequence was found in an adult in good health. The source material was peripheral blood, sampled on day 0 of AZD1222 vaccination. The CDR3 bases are TGCGCCAGCAGCCAAGATGCGGACAGGGCTAACTATGGCTACACCTTC. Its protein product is CASSQDADRANYGYTF.